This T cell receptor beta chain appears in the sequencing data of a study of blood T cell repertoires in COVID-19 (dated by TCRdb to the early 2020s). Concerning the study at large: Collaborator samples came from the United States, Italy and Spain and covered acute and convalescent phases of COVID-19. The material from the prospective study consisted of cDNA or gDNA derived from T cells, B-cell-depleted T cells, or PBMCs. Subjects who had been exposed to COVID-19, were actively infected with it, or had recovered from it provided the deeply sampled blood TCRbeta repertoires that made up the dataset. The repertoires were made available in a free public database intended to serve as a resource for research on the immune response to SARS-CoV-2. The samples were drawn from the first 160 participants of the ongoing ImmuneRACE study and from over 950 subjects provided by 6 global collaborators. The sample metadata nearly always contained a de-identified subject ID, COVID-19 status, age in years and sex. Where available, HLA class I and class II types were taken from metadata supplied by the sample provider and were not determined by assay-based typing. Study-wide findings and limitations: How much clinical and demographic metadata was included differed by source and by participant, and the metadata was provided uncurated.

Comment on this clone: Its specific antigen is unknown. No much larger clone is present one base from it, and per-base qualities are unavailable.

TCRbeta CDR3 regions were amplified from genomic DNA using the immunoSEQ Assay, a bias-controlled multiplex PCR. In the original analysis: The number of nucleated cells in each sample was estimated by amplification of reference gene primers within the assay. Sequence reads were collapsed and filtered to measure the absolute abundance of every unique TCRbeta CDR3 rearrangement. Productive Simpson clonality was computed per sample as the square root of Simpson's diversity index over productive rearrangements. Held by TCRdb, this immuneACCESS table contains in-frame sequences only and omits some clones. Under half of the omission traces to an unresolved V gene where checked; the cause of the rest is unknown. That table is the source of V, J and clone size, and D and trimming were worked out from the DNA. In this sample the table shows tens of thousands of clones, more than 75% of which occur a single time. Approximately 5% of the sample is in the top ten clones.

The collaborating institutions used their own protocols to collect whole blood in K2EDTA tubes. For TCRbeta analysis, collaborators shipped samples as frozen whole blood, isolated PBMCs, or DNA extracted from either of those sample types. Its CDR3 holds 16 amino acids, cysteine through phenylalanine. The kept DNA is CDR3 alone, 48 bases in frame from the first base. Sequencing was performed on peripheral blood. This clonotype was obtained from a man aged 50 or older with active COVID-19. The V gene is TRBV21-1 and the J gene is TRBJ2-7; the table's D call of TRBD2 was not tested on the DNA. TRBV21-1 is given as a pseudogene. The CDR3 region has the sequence CASSKAGGSSESEQYF. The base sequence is TGTGCCAGCAGCAAAGCGGGCGGGAGTTCGGAAAGCGAGCAGTACTTC.